This TCR beta chain was found in a study of blood T cell repertoires in COVID-19. Per the authors' pipeline: Using reference gene primer amplification, nucleated cell counts were estimated. This table comes from immunoSEQ multiplex PCR, and its TCRdb copy is limited to in-frame clones, with some not included. Clonal size and the V and J genes are those of that table, whereas D and trimming came from the DNA. The sample gives about 54,000 clones, roughly nine tenths of which show up once; approximately 8% is in the top ten. This clone was seen only once. Sequencing was carried out using peripheral blood. This clonotype originated in a woman aged 40 to 50 with active COVID-19.

CDR3 residues: CASSPFSGGWNEQFF. The CDR3 region has the DNA TGTGCCAGCAGCCCGTTTAGCGGGGGGTGGAATGAGCAGTTCTTC. The rearrangement joins TRBV3-1 (or the pseudogene TRBV3-2) to TRBJ2-1; 10 nucleotides align to TRBD2. CDR1 is LGHDT, CDR2 YNNKEL, per germline (reference sequence). The CDR3 sequence is 15 residues long. The V and J ends lost 4 bases and 7 bases, in that order; junction bases with no gene match: 7.